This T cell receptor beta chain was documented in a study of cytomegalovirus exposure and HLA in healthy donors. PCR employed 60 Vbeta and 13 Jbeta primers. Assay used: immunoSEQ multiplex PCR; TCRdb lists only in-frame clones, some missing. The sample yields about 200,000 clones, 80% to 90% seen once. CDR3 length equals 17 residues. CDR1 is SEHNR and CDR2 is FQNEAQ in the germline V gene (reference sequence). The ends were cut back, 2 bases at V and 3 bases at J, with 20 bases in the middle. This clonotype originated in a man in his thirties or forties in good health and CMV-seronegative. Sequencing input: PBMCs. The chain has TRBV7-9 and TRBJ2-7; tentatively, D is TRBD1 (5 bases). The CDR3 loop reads CASSLISFGQDNYEQYF. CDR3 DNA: TGTGCCAGCAGCTTAATCTCTTTCGGGCAGGACAACTACGAGCAGTACTTC.